These 2 T cell receptor beta chains came from one sample sequenced in a study of blood T cell repertoires in COVID-19. Sequencing used immunoSEQ multiplex PCR; TCRdb keeps in-frame clones, though not all of them. Of roughly 200,000 clones detected, almost 90% appear once; the ten largest clones hold around 1.4%. Sequenced sample: peripheral blood. These receptors were taken from a man aged 18 to 29 with active or convalescent COVID-19.

The DNA of the CDR3 is TGTGCCAGCAGCTTGGACAGGCGGTACAATGAGCAGTTCTTC. It is translated as CASSLDRRYNEQFF. The chain is built from TRBV5-6 and TRBJ2-1; D possibly corresponds to TRBD1 (5 bases). The germline V and J ends were trimmed by 0 bases and 4 bases, with 8 bases remaining between them. Germline lookup yields CDR1 SGHDT and CDR2 YYEEEE. This CDR3 region has 14 residues.

V usage is TRBV28 and J usage is TRBJ1-2; 9 bases agree with TRBD1. V gave up 6 bases and J gave up 4 bases; unmatched junction bases: 9. CDR1 MDHEN and CDR2 SYDVKM come from the germline V gene. The CDR3 length is 15 residues. CDR3 sequence: CASSSDRGQGYGYTF. The CDR3 DNA is TGTGCCAGCAGCAGCGACAGGGGACAGGGCTATGGCTACACCTTC.